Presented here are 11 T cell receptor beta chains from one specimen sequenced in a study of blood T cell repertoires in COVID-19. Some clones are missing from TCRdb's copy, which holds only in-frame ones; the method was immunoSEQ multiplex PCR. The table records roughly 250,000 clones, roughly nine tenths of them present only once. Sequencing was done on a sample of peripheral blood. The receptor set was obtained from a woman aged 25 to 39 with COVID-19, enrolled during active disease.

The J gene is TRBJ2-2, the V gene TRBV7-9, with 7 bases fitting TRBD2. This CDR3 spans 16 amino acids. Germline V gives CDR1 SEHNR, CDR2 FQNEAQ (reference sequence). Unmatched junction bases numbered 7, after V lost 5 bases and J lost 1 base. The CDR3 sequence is CASSTQGGENTGELFF. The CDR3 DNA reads TGTGCCAGCAGCACCCAGGGAGGGGAGAACACCGGGGAGCTGTTTTTT.

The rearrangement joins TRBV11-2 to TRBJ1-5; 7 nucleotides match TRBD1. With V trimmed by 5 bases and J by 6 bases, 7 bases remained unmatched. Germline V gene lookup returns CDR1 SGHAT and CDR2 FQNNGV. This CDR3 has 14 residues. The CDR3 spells CASSRTGVVQPQHF. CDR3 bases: TGTGCCAGCAGCCGTACAGGGGTGGTTCAGCCCCAGCATTTT.

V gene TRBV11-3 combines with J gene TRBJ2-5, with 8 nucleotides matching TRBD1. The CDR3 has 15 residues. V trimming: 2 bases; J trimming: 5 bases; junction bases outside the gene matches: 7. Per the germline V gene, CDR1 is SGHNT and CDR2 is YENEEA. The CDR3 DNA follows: TGTGCCAGCAGCTTAAAGACAGGGGCGGGGGAGACCCAGTACTTC. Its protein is CASSLKTGAGETQYF.

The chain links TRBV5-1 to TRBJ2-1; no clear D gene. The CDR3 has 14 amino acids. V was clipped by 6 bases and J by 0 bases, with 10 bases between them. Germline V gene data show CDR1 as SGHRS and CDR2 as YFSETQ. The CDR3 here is CASNKQSSYNEQFF. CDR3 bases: TGCGCCAGCAATAAACAGAGCTCCTACAATGAGCAGTTCTTC.

Here the CDR3 DNA reads TGTGCCAGCGACACTGGGGACTTCTATGGCTACACCTTC. It codes for CASDTGDFYGYTF. The chain joins TRBV2 to TRBJ1-2; perhaps TRBD1 as D (5 bases). The CDR3 has 13 residues. The germline V gene has CDR1 SNHLY and CDR2 FYNNEI. V was shortened by 8 bases and J by 4 bases, with 14 bases between the two germline ends.

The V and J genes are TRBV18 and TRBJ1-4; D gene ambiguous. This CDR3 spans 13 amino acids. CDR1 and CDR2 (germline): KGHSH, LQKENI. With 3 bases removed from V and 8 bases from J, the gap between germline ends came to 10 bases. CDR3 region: CASSPGLTEKLFF. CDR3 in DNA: TGTGCCAGCTCACCCGGGTTAACAGAAAAACTGTTTTTT.

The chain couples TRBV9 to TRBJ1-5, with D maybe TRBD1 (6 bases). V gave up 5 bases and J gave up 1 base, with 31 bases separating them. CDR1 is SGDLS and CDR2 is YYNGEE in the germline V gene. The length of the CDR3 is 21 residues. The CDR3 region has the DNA TGTGCCAGCAGTATGATTGAACAGGGTGGGCAGGGCTTTGAAAGCAATCAGCCCCAGCATTTT. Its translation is CASSMIEQGGQGFESNQPQHF.

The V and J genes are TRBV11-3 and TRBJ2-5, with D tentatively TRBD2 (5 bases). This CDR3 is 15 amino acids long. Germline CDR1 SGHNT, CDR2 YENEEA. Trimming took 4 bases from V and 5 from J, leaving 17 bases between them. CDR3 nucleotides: TGTGCCAGCAGCTATGGGCGGGTCGACGGGGAGACCCAGTACTTC. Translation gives CASSYGRVDGETQYF.

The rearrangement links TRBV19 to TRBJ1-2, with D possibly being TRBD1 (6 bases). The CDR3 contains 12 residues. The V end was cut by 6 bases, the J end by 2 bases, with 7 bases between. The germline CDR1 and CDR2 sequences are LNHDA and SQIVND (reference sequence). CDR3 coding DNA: TGTGCCAGTAGGGGGACAAACTATGGCTACACCTTC. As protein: CASRGTNYGYTF.

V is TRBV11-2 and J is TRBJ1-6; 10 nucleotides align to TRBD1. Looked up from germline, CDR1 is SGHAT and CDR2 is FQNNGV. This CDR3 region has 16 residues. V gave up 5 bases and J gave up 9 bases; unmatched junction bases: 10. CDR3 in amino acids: CASSGDRGLEGSPLHF. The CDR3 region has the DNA TGTGCCAGCAGCGGTGACAGGGGGCTAGAAGGTTCACCCCTCCACTTT.

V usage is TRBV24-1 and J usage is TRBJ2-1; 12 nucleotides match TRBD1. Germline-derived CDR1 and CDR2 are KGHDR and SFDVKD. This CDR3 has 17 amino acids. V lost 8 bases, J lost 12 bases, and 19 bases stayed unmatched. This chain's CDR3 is CATMGWGQGAIAYGQFF. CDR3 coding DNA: TGTGCCACCATGGGGTGGGGACAGGGGGCAATTGCATACGGGCAGTTCTTC.